Described below is a single TCR beta chain sequence and its context. This record comes from a study of blood T cell repertoires in COVID-19. Study as a whole: Material from acute and convalescent COVID-19 was sourced from the United States, Italy and Spain. PBMCs, B-cell-depleted T cells, or T cells provided the cDNA or gDNA that made up the material.

As processed by the authors: For nucleated cells, counts were estimated from reference gene primer amplification. Method: immunoSEQ multiplex PCR; TCRdb's copy keeps in-frame clones and lacks some. V and J calls and clone size are as listed in that table; D and trimming were resolved from the DNA. The repertoire holds roughly 84,000 clones, with 80% as singletons. V trimming: 4 bases; J trimming: 4 bases; junction bases outside the gene matches: 8. The germline CDR1 and CDR2 sequences are SGHNT and YYREEE (reference sequence). This CDR3 contains 15 residues. The TCR was taken from a middle-aged woman with active or convalescent COVID-19. The material sequenced was peripheral blood. The V and J genes are TRBV5-4 and TRBJ1-1; 9 bases agree with TRBD1. The CDR3 coding sequence is TGTGCCAGCAGCCTAACGACAGGGGGGAGCACTGAAGCTTTCTTT. It encodes CASSLTTGGSTEAFF.